The present T cell receptor beta chain was sequenced within a study of blood T cells in healthy people across ages (dated by TCRdb to 2015 to 2017). About the study as a whole: In model experiments, roughly one uniquely barcoded TCR beta cDNA molecule per two T cells was captured by template switching. Donors were grouped into four age groups: young (average approximately 15 years), middle-aged (about 38), aged (approximately 67) and long-lived (approximately 82). Age-related changes in TCR beta repertoire diversity were measured in the study by deep sequencing normalized with unique cDNA molecular identifiers. Donors of different ages were randomly distributed across sequencing lanes to avoid experimental bias. Using the same blood draw, the study looked at two additional independent replicas of 1 million unique cDNA reads for two donors, one aged 18 to 30 and the other aged 80 or older. The full study reports these points: Compared with the aged group, the long-lived group had more naive CD4+ T cells, fewer expanded clones and increased TCR diversity, a pattern suggesting age selection. Since profiling was done on bulk unsorted PBMCs, naive and antigen-experienced compartments could not be conclusively compared. Total diversity estimates from one million sequenced T cells were considered lower bounds and underestimates. As age increased, observed TCR beta diversity per million T cells dropped in a roughly linear way, and a significant reduction was already evident by age roughly 36. A strong correlation was found between observed TCR beta diversity and the percentage of naive T cells measured by flow cytometry. The CMV infection status of donors was not known, potentially confounding age-related changes in expanded clonotypes.

Concerning this clonotype itself: What this receptor recognizes is not known. Base qualities are not recorded, but no much larger clone differs from it by a single base.

Systemically healthy Caucasian individuals from Russia, around 39 in total and aged about 6 to 90 years, were included as donors. Roughly 10 milliliters of peripheral blood were drawn from each donor into EDTA-treated Vacutainer tubes. Ficoll-Paque density-gradient centrifugation was used to isolate PBMCs, with at least 6 million per sample. Total RNA was extracted from PBMCs with Trizol reagent, with at least 5 micrograms obtained per sample. The percentages of naive CD45RAhigh/CD27high T cells were determined by flow cytometry on a PBMC aliquot from every donor. The CDR3 goes from the cysteine to the phenylalanine over 15 residues. Only the CDR3 DNA stays, 45 bases, in frame from base 1. Sequences DFQATT (CDR1) and SNEGSKA (CDR2) are obtained from the germline V gene (reference sequence). V is pruned by 4 bases and J by 7 bases, leaving 11 bases of the junction without a gene match. Libraries came from 5' RACE. The run used an Illumina HiSeq 2500. A second about 6 to 11 cycle PCR used a sample-barcoded 5' primer and a J-beta primer mix. A template-switch 5' adaptor carrying 12 random nucleotides introduced a unique molecular identifier onto each TCR beta cDNA molecule. Each sample yielded at least 2.5 million CDR3-containing paired-end reads. First-strand cDNA synthesis was performed from all RNA using the Mint cDNA synthesis kit, with priming by a TRBC-specific oligonucleotide. Following uracil-DNA glycosylase treatment, a first 18-cycle PCR with universal primers M1SS and BC2_uni_R was performed on all cDNA. The source study handled its data this way. Each sample was normalized by randomly selecting 1 million high-quality reads, each carrying a distinct molecular identifier. Instead of being binned into consensus sequences, reads with shared molecular identifiers were discarded. CDR3 identification, clonotype clustering and error correction used MiTCR with a Q25 quality threshold and the strictest error-elimination algorithm. A nonparametric unseen species model using Euler transformation provided a lower-bound estimate of total TCR beta diversity. The public reads were run again by TCRdb, first through fastp at Q25 and then through MiXCR, and only productive beta chains were kept. Rows with one shared CDR3 protein collapse into an entry with the most common genes and DNA. These V and J calls rely on TCRdb rather than the paper's analysis. The sample table lists about 1.1 million distinct CDR3 sequences, about two fifths of them with a count of one. The ten top clones hold roughly 13% of the sample.

Sequencing was done on a sample of blood. This sequence uses TRBV20-1 and TRBJ1-4; the central 8 bases match TRBD1. This clonotype was sampled from a man aged 18-30 years in good health. Here is the DNA: TGCAGTGCTACCACAAGGACAGGGTTAAGTGAAAAACTGTTTTTT. Translated, it reads CSATTRTGLSEKLFF.